Listed below are T cell receptor beta chains from one sample, sequenced in a study of CD4 and CD8 cells across lung adenocarcinoma regions. TCRdb re-analysed the PCR reads in MiXCR, keeping a single row per CDR3 protein. The data hold approximately 3,000 distinct CDR3 sequences, with approximately 50% observed a single time. Material for sequencing was CD8+ T cells from the center of a lung tumor. These receptors originate from a male donor with lung adenocarcinoma. The CD4 and CD8 labels of this study may be unreliable. The CDR3 runs from the conserved cysteine through the conserved F or W. The D gene is left open where the match is weak. Rows give clone size only sometimes, using once, few, many, or a class for an expanded clone.

TRBV27,NA,TRBJ2-5,NA,CASSSSWRGARETQYF,TGTGCCAGCAGTTCCAGTTGGAGGGGAGCACGGGAGACCCAGTACTTC
TRBV6-5,TRBD2,TRBJ2-3,NA,CASSYAGGSSVGEAQYF,TGTGCCAGCAGTTACGCCGGCGGGAGTTCGGTGGGAGAGGCGCAGTATTTT
TRBV12-3/TRBV12-4,TRBD1,TRBJ2-6,NA,CASSLRTGGLSGANVLTF,TGTGCCAGCAGTTTAAGGACAGGGGGTCTCTCTGGGGCCAACGTCCTGACTTTC
TRBV6-5,NA,TRBJ2-4,medium-sized,CASSYSAGINIQYF,TGTGCCAGCAGTTACTCGGCAGGGATTAACATTCAGTACTTC
TRBV6-1,NA,TRBJ1-6,NA,CASTRESDNNSPLHF,TGTGCCAGCACAAGGGAGAGCGATAACAATTCACCCCTCCACTTT
TRBV6-1,NA,TRBJ2-7,NA,CASSPEIVSTSYEQYF,TGTGCCAGCAGCCCTGAAATAGTGAGCACCTCCTACGAGCAGTACTTC
TRBV27,NA,TRBJ2-2,NA,CASGTRGGGELFF,TGTGCCAGCGGAACCAGGGGGGGCGGGGAGCTGTTTTTT
TRBV7-2,TRBD2,TRBJ2-2,few,CASNPGLATGELFF,TGTGCCAGCAACCCGGGACTAGCAACCGGGGAGCTGTTTTTT
TRBV29-1,NA,TRBJ2-1,NA,CSVAAVSWEARYNEQFF,TGCAGCGTGGCGGCGGTCTCGTGGGAGGCTCGCTACAATGAGCAGTTCTTC
TRBV4-1,TRBD2,TRBJ2-1,NA,CASSQDVAGARYNEQFF,TGCGCCAGCAGCCAAGACGTAGCGGGAGCAAGGTACAATGAGCAGTTCTTC
TRBV10-2,TRBD2,TRBJ2-1,medium-sized,CASSLSGIEQFF,TGCGCCAGCAGCCTGAGCGGGATCGAGCAGTTCTTC
TRBV5-1,TRBD1,TRBJ1-1,once,CASSLLGQGNTEAFF,TGCGCCAGCAGCTTGTTGGGACAGGGGAACACTGAAGCTTTCTTT
TRBV10-3,NA,TRBJ2-3,NA,CGGGEGWGDQDTQYF,TGTGGTGGGGGTGAAGGGTGGGGTGACCAAGATACGCAGTACTTT
TRBV6-5,TRBD2,TRBJ2-1,NA,CASSSPGTSSYNEQFF,TGTGCCAGCAGTTCTCCCGGGACTAGCTCCTACAATGAGCAGTTCTTC
TRBV10-1,NA,TRBJ2-5,NA,CASSRDHGWDEQYF,TGCGCCAGCAGCCGGGACCACGGGTGGGATGAGCAGTACTTC
TRBV10-2,TRBD2,TRBJ2-2,few,CASSVLAGDRTGELFF,TGCGCCAGCAGTGTGCTAGCGGGAGATCGAACCGGGGAGCTGTTTTTT
TRBV6-1,TRBD1,TRBJ1-1,NA,CASSPRGRNTEAFF,TGTGCCAGCAGTCCAAGGGGGCGGAACACTGAAGCTTTCTTT
TRBV12-3/TRBV12-4,TRBD2,TRBJ2-3,few,CASTLSGRVADTQYF,TGTGCCAGCACCCTTAGCGGGAGGGTGGCAGATACGCAGTATTTT
TRBV6-1,TRBD2,TRBJ2-2,NA,CASSPTSGTTGELFF,TGTGCCAGCAGTCCGACTAGCGGAACCACCGGGGAGCTGTTTTTT